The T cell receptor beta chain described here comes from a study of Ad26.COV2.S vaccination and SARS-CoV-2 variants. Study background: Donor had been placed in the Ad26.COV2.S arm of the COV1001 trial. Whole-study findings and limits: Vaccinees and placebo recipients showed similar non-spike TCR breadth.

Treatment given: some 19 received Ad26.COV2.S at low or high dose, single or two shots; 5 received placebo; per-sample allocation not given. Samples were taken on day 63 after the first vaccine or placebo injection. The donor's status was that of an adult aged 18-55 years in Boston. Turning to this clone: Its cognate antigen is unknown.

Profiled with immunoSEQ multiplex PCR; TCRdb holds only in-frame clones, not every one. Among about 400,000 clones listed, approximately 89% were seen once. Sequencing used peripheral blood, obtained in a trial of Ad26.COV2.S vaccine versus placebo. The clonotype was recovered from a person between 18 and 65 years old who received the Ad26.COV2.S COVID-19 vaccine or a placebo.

CDR3 DNA: TGTGCCAGCAGCTTAGGGGACTACTCCTACGAGCAGTACTTC. Its protein product is CASSLGDYSYEQYF. V and J are TRBV7-2 and TRBJ2-7; 7 nucleotides align to TRBD2. Per germline, CDR1 SGHTA and CDR2 FQGNSA. This CDR3 region has 14 residues. Unmatched junction bases numbered 0, after V lost 1 base and J lost 0 bases.